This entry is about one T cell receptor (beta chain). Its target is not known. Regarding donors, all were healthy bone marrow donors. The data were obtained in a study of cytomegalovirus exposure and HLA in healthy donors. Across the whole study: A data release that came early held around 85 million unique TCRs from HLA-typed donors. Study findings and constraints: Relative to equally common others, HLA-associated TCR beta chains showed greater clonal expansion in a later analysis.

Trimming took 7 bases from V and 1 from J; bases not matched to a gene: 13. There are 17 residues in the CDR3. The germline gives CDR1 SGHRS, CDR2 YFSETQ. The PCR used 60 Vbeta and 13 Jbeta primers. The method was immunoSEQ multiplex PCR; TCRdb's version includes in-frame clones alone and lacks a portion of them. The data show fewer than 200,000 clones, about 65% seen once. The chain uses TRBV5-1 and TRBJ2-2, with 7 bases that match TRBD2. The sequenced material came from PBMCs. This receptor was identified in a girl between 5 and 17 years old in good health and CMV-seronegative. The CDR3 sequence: CASRPWGGALNTGELFF. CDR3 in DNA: TGCGCCAGCCGCCCCTGGGGGGGAGCCCTGAACACCGGGGAGCTGTTTTTT.